The 24 T cell receptor beta chains reported below all come from one sample, sequenced in a study of blood T cell repertoires in COVID-19. This table comes from immunoSEQ multiplex PCR, and its TCRdb copy is limited to in-frame clones, with some not included. The sample includes roughly 150,000 clones, roughly 85% of them seen just once. Sequencing was carried out using peripheral blood. These receptor sequences come from a human donor in a cohort sampled during active COVID-19.

This clone appeared once. The chain couples TRBV6-6 to TRBJ1-3, with D perhaps matching TRBD1 (5 bases). CDR1 MNHNY and CDR2 SVGAGI come from the germline V gene (reference sequence). V was cut by 5 bases and J by 0 bases, with 14 bases left in between. The length of the CDR3 is 16 residues. The CDR3 coding sequence is TGTGCCAGCAGTCTCGCGGGGGTAAGCTCTGGAAACACCATATATTTT. Protein sequence: CASSLAGVSSGNTIYF.

This rearrangement joins TRBV29-1 to TRBJ2-7; 12 bases are shared with TRBD2. CDR1 SQVTM and CDR2 ANQGSEA come from the germline V gene. The CDR3 sequence is 17 residues long. Trimming cost V 3 bases and J 3 bases; bases outside gene matches: 12. CDR3 coding DNA: TGCAGCGTTGACCCGCGGCGGACTAGCGGGACTGTCTACGAGCAGTACTTC. As protein: CSVDPRRTSGTVYEQYF.

The chain carries TRBV18 and TRBJ2-1; 10 nucleotides match TRBD2. Germline V gene sequence: CDR1 KGHSH, CDR2 LQKENI. The V and J ends lost 2 bases and 4 bases, in that order; junction bases with no gene match: 2. The CDR3 is made up of 15 amino acids. The CDR3 DNA is TGTGCCAGCTCACCAAGCGGGGGGGGATACAATGAGCAGTTCTTC. Translation: CASSPSGGGYNEQFF.

This clone appeared a few times. This sequence joins TRBV20-1 and TRBJ2-7; the D gene is possibly TRBD2 (7 bases). Trimming removed 4 bases from V and 7 bases from J, with 11 bases in between. This CDR3 spans 11 amino acids. The germline V gene encodes CDR1 DFQATT and CDR2 SNEGSKA (reference sequence). This CDR3 reads CSATRGGEQYF. In DNA form, the CDR3 reads TGCAGTGCTACGAGGGGGGGAGAGCAGTACTTC.

The J gene is TRBJ1-5, the V gene TRBV6-6, with D perhaps matching TRBD1 (5 bases). This CDR3 has 14 residues. The germline gives CDR1 MNHNY, CDR2 SVGAGI (reference sequence). The ends were cut back, 4 bases at V and 3 bases at J, with 10 bases in the middle. CDR3 amino acids: CASSSRAVNQPQHF. CDR3 coding DNA: TGTGCCAGCAGTTCCAGGGCGGTCAATCAGCCCCAGCATTTT.

The CDR3 bases are TGTGCCAGCACTCGGGGGGCTGGGGGCGAAGAAAAACTGTTTTTT. This encodes CASTRGAGGEEKLFF. This chain joins TRBV28 and TRBJ1-4, with D possibly matching TRBD1 (6 bases). V gave up 7 bases and J gave up 8 bases, with 20 bases separating them. Germline CDR1 is MDHEN and CDR2 is SYDVKM. CDR3 length: 15 residues.

This sequence joins TRBV5-4 and TRBJ1-2; D remains unclear. The V gene's germline CDR1 is SGHNT and CDR2 YYREEE (reference sequence). Trimming removed 5 bases from V and 2 bases from J, with 10 bases in between. This CDR3 is 13 amino acids long. The CDR3 loop is CASSLDTNYGYTF. CDR3 bases: TGTGCCAGCAGTCTTGACACAAACTATGGCTACACCTTC.

The chain links TRBV4-1 to TRBJ1-2; 9 nucleotides line up with TRBD1. J lost 7 bases, V lost 4 bases, and 10 bases had no gene match. This CDR3 spans 15 amino acids. CDR1 and CDR2 from the germline V gene are MGHRA and YSYEKL. The CDR3 loop reads CASSLGAQGALGYTF. As DNA, the CDR3 is TGCGCCAGCAGCCTTGGTGCACAGGGGGCGCTTGGCTACACCTTC.

A remark on this clone: Other nucleotide sequences from this sample produce the same CDR3. J is TRBJ2-7 and V is TRBV28, with 8 positions matching TRBD1. The CDR3 length is 14 residues. CDR1 is MDHEN, CDR2 SYDVKM, per germline. The J segment lost 4 bases and the V segment lost 5 bases, leaving 7 bases of the junction unmatched. CDR3 protein: CASSLGQGPYEQYF. DNA for the CDR3: TGTGCCAGCAGTCTCGGACAGGGTCCTTACGAGCAGTACTTC.

The V gene is TRBV25-1, the J gene TRBJ1-2; 9 positions agree with TRBD1. This CDR3 is 15 amino acids long. Germline V gene sequence: CDR1 MGHDK, CDR2 SYGVNS. The trim removed 2 bases at V and 4 bases at J, leaving 5 bases unmatched. CDR3 sequence (DNA): TGTGCCAGCAGTGAAACCGGGACAGGGACCTATGGCTACACCTTC. Amino acids: CASSETGTGTYGYTF.

The chain couples TRBV27 to TRBJ1-1; D is unclear. V lost 7 bases, J lost 4 bases, and 7 bases lay in between. Germline V gene sequence: CDR1 MNHEY, CDR2 SMNVEV (reference sequence). The CDR3 runs 11 residues. CDR3 DNA: TGTGCCAGCACCCCGTCCACTGAAGCTTTCTTT. Translating gives CASTPSTEAFF.

The V gene is TRBV6-5, the J gene TRBJ2-7, with 8 bases fitting TRBD2. Germline assignment: CDR1 MNHEY and CDR2 SVGAGI. V was pared by 4 bases and J by 7 bases, with 9 bases of the junction left unmatched. The CDR3 is 14 residues long. The DNA for the CDR3 is TGTGCCAGCAGTTCGGGGACTAGGAGCGGGGAGCAGTACTTC. Translating gives CASSSGTRSGEQYF.

The genes are TRBV9 and TRBJ1-3, with D uncertain. The CDR3 spans 15 residues. CDR1 and CDR2 from the germline V gene are SGDLS and YYNGEE. The V gene lost 0 bases and the J gene lost 4 bases, with 11 bases spanning the gap. This chain's CDR3 is CASSVVGQWGNTIYF. The CDR3 nucleotides are TGTGCCAGCAGCGTAGTTGGTCAGTGGGGAAACACCATATATTTT.

The chain recombines TRBV5-1 with TRBJ2-5; 9 bases line up with TRBD1. This CDR3 has 15 amino acids. From germline, CDR1 is SGHRS and CDR2 YFSETQ. V trimming: 4 bases; J trimming: 5 bases; junction bases outside the gene matches: 9. The DNA for the CDR3 is TGCGCCAGCAGCCGGGGGGACAGGGTCGTTGAGACCCAGTACTTC. Translation: CASSRGDRVVETQYF.

The V gene is TRBV29-1, the J gene TRBJ1-1; D remains unclear. Trimming took off 5 bases at V and 1 base at J, with 5 bases between the two ends. This CDR3 contains 11 residues. Germline V gene data show CDR1 as SQVTM and CDR2 as ANQGSEA. The CDR3 coding sequence is TGCAGCGTTCGTCGGAACACTGAAGCTTTCTTT. Translating it yields CSVRRNTEAFF.

This chain connects TRBV19 to TRBJ1-2, with a possible D match to TRBD1 (5 bases). Germline V CDR1 and CDR2: LNHDA, SQIVND (reference sequence). The CDR3 spans 13 residues. Deletions cut 6 bases from V and 0 bases from J, with 8 bases between. CDR3 in amino acids: CASSRVANYGYTF. The CDR3 DNA reads as TGTGCCAGTAGCAGGGTAGCTAACTATGGCTACACCTTC.

This chain links TRBV10-3 with TRBJ2-7; maybe TRBD2 (7 bases). This CDR3 comprises 14 residues. V was pared by 8 bases and J by 3 bases, with 17 bases between. Germline CDR1 and CDR2: ENHRY and SYGVKD. This CDR3 reads CAIGEQGGGYEQYF. The CDR3 region has the DNA TGTGCCATCGGGGAACAGGGAGGGGGCTACGAGCAGTACTTC.

The V and J genes are TRBV5-6 and TRBJ1-1, with a possible D match to TRBD1 (5 bases). Trimming shortened V by 4 bases and J by 1 base, and 14 bases separated the two germline ends. The CDR3 is made up of 15 amino acids. Germline values: CDR1 SGHDT, CDR2 YYEEEE. The CDR3 spells CASSPFGRANTEAFF. As DNA, the CDR3 is TGTGCCAGCAGCCCGTTTGGCAGGGCGAACACTGAAGCTTTCTTT.

The rearrangement links TRBV21-1 to TRBJ2-3; the table's D call, TRBD2, was not checked against the DNA. TRBV21-1 is a documented pseudogene. The CDR3 loop spans 16 amino acids. CDR3: CASSKPHASEGDTQYF. The CDR3 DNA reads as TGTGCCAGCAGCAAGCCACACGCCTCAGAGGGAGATACGCAGTATTTT.

The chain recombines TRBV6-6 with TRBJ2-5; the match to TRBD2 covers 9 bases. Germline assignment: CDR1 MNHNY and CDR2 SVGAGI (reference sequence). J gave up 5 bases and V 5 bases, and 21 bases lay outside the gene matches. This CDR3 comprises 19 residues. In DNA form, the CDR3 reads TGTGCCAGCAGTCGCCAGGGGCCAGGCGGGGGGGGATTATCGGAGACCCAGTACTTC. Its translation: CASSRQGPGGGGLSETQYF.

This chain joins TRBV3-1 (or the pseudogene TRBV3-2) and TRBJ2-7; D unclear. The V end was cut by 0 bases, the J end by 4 bases, with 4 bases between. Germline V gives CDR1 LGHDT, CDR2 YNNKEL (reference sequence). The CDR3 is made up of 12 amino acids. The CDR3 DNA sequence: TGTGCCAGCAGCCAAGATGAGTACGAGCAGTACTTC. This codes for CASSQDEYEQYF.

The genes are TRBV19 and TRBJ2-4, with D hard to call. The CDR3 contains 12 residues. Germline CDR1 LNHDA, CDR2 SQIVND (reference sequence). The V end was cut by 5 bases, the J end by 1 base, with 3 bases between. CDR3: CASSAAKNIQYF. The CDR3 region has the DNA TGTGCCAGTAGTGCGGCCAAAAACATTCAGTACTTC.

V and J are TRBV30 and TRBJ2-2, with D tentatively TRBD2 (6 bases). Germline lookup yields CDR1 GTSNPN and CDR2 SVGIG (reference sequence). V lost 4 bases to trimming and J lost 1 base, with 13 bases between them. The length of the CDR3 is 15 residues. This chain's CDR3 is CAWNRGTLNTGELFF. CDR3 nucleotide sequence: TGTGCCTGGAACCGCGGGACTTTGAACACCGGGGAGCTGTTTTTT.

This chain links TRBV3-1 (or the pseudogene TRBV3-2) with TRBJ1-2, with D unresolved. Germline CDR1 reads LGHDT; CDR2 reads YNNKEL (reference sequence). CDR3 length: 17 residues. Trimming removed 0 bases at V and 8 bases at J, with 22 bases between. CDR3 nucleotides: TGTGCCAGCAGCCAAGAAATAGGATACAGCCCATTTATGGGCTACACCTTC. The encoded protein is CASSQEIGYSPFMGYTF.